The T cell receptor (beta chain) under discussion was sequenced for a study of T-cell reconstitution after alpha-beta-depleted transplantation in children (dated by TCRdb to about 2016). Broadly, across the study: T-cell immune reconstitution after TCRalphabeta/CD19-depleted allogeneic hematopoietic cell transplantation in children was quantitatively tracked in the study by means of TCR repertoire profiling.

Sequences MDHEN (CDR1) and SYDVKM (CDR2) are obtained from the germline V gene. Trimming costs V 6 bases and J 2 bases, and their ends lie 11 bases apart. Measured from the cysteine to the phenylalanine, the CDR3 is 14 residues long. The kept DNA is CDR3 alone, 42 bases in frame from the first base. The receptor library was made with PCR. TCRdb records Illumina HiSeq 2500 as the sequencer. TCR library preparation used molecular barcoding, with unique molecular identifiers applied to normalize quantification of the TCRbeta repertoire. TCRdb's own reprocessing of the public reads used fastp at Q25 and MiXCR and kept productive beta chains. Each record represents a unique CDR3 protein, reported with the most common genes and DNA among its rows. Within this sample are about 370,000 distinct CDR3 sequences, with 20% of them counted one time only. The ten biggest clones cover 3.5% to 4% of the sample. This clonotype was recorded many times. The antigen this receptor binds is unknown. No much larger clonotype is one base removed from it; base qualities were not supplied.

The V gene is TRBV28 and the J gene is TRBJ1-3; too little of a D gene remains to name it. The source is a human donor who donated a stem cell graft to a child with acute myeloid leukemia. The material was PBMCs from the stem cell graft donor, obtained from the stem cell graft. CDR3 protein: CASSTREAGNTIYF. DNA sequence: TGTGCCAGCAGCACGCGGGAGGCTGGAAACACCATATATTTT. Extended through the reference TRBV28 and TRBJ1-3 proteins, this CDR3 yields the full variable domain: DVKVTQSSRYLVKRTGEKVFLECVQDMDHENMFWYRQDPGLGLRLIYFSYDVKMKEKGDIPEGYSVSREKKERFSLILESASTNQTSMYLCASSTREAGNTIYFGEGSWLTVV.